This T cell receptor beta chain was observed in a study of blood T cell repertoires in COVID-19. The overall study: T cells, B-cell-depleted T cells, or PBMCs supplied cDNA or gDNA.

The method was immunoSEQ multiplex PCR; TCRdb's version includes in-frame clones alone and lacks a portion of them. Of roughly 240,000 clones listed, about nine tenths are singletons. This CDR3 comprises 15 residues. V was clipped by 6 bases and J by 0 bases; unmatched bases: 3. Germline CDR1 and CDR2: LNHDA and SQIVND (reference sequence). Ages ranged from about 18 to 89 years, with residence in about 23 US areas. Cohort allocation depended upon clinical history that participants reported. Sequenced: PBMCs or T cells enriched from blood (not recorded which). This TCR derives from a woman aged 25 to 39 with acute COVID-19. The V and J genes are TRBV19 and TRBJ2-2; 8 bases agree with TRBD1. The CDR3 sequence is CASRRTGTNTGELFF. Here the CDR3 DNA reads TGTGCCAGTAGGCGGACAGGGACGAACACCGGGGAGCTGTTTTTT.